This note documents a single T cell receptor (beta chain) sequence. The data derive from a study of T cell responses to AZD1222 COVID-19 vaccine. Overall study context: Analysis merged second doses at about 4 or about 12 weeks.

This CDR3 spans 12 amino acids. Germline V gene sequence: CDR1 MRHNA, CDR2 SNTAGT. V lost 2 bases and J 5 bases, leaving 4 bases between the germline ends. Profiling relied on immunoSEQ multiplex PCR, and the TCRdb table lists in-frame clones only, not all of them. The sample has 120,000 to 150,000 clones, around 89% seen once. The source material was peripheral blood, sampled on day 0 of AZD1222 vaccination. The chain links TRBV6-4 to TRBJ2-1; D gene unclear. The sequence was obtained from an adult in good health. CDR3 coding DNA: TGTGCCAGCAGTGACAGGAACAATGAGCAGTTCTTC. It specifies CASSDRNNEQFF.